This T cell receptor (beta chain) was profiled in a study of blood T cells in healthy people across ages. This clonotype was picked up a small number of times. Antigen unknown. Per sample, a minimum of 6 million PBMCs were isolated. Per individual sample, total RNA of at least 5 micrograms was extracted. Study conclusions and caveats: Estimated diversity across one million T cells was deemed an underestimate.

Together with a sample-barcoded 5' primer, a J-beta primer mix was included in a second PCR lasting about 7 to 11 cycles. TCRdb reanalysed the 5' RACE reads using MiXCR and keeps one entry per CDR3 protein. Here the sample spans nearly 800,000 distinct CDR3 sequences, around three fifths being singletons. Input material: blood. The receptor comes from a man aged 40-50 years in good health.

CDR3 loop: CASSLATGQGYTF. In DNA form, the CDR3 reads TGTGCCAGCAGCTTGGCCACGGGGCAGGGCTACACCTTC. This chain links TRBV5-6 with TRBJ1-2, with a weak D call TRBD1 (5 bases). Trimming removed 0 bases at V and 8 bases at J, with 11 bases between. The CDR3 has 13 residues. CDR1 SGHDT and CDR2 YYEEEE come from the germline V gene.